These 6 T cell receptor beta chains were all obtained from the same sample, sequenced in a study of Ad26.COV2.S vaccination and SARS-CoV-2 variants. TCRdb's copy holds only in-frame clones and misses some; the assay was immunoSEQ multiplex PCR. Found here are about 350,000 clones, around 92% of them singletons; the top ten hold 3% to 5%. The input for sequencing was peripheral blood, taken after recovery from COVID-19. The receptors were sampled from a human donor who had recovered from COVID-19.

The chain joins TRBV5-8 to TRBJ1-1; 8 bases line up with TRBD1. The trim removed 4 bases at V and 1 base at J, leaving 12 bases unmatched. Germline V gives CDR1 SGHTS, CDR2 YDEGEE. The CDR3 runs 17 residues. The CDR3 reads CASSTSDQGARNTEAFF. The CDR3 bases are TGTGCCAGCAGCACCAGCGACCAGGGGGCAAGGAACACTGAAGCTTTCTTT.

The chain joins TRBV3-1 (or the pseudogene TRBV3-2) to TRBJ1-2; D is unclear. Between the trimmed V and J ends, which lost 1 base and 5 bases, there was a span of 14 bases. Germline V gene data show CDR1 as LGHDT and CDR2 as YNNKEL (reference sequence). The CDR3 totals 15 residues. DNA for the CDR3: TGTGCCAGCAGCCAAGCCTTGGGGTATGGGTATGGCTACACCTTC. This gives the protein CASSQALGYGYGYTF.

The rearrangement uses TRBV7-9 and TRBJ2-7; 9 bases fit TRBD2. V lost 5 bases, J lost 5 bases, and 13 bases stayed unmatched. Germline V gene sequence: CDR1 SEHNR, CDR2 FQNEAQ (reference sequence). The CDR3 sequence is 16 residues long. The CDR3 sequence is CASSALSGGRRDEQYF. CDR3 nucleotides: TGTGCCAGCAGCGCCCTGAGCGGGGGGCGACGGGACGAGCAGTACTTC.

The CDR3 loop reads CASSGSSSYNEQFF. The CDR3 DNA reads as TGTGCCAGCAGCGGCTCCAGCTCCTACAATGAGCAGTTCTTC. The rearrangement links TRBV5-4 to TRBJ2-1; D remains unclear. The CDR3 consists of 14 residues. V lost 4 bases and J 0 bases, leaving 8 bases between the germline ends. Germline V gives CDR1 SGHNT, CDR2 YYREEE (reference sequence).

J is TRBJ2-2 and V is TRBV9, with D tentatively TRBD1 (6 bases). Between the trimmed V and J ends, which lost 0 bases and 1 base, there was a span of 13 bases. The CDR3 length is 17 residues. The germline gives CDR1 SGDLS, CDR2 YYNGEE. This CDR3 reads CASSVAMTGGNTGELFF. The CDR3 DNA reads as TGTGCCAGCAGCGTAGCCATGACAGGCGGGAACACCGGGGAGCTGTTTTTT.

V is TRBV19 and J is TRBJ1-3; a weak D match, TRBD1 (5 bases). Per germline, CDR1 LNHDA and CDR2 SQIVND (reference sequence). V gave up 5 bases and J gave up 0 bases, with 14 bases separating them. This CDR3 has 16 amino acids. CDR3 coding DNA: TGTGCCAGTAGTTCACTCGGGGCCAACTCTGGAAACACCATATATTTT. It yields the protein CASSSLGANSGNTIYF.